These 29 T cell receptor beta chains were all obtained from the same sample, sequenced in a study of response to subunit inactivated influenza vaccine. TCRdb reprocessed the RT-PCR reads with MiXCR, giving one entry per CDR3 protein. The sample contains 530,000 or so distinct CDR3 sequences, 10% to 15% of which appear only once. Sequenced here: PBMCs from blood, sampled on the day of vaccination. These receptors were collected from a man aged 50-59 years who received an inactivated influenza vaccine.

The V and J genes are TRBV18 and TRBJ1-4; D not resolved. Between the trimmed V and J ends, which lost 3 bases and 4 bases, there was a span of 15 bases. The CDR3 covers 16 residues. The germline V gene has CDR1 KGHSH and CDR2 LQKENI. Written as DNA, the CDR3 is TGTGCCAGCTCACCCCCAGGCGCGGGAAGTAATGAAAAACTGTTTTTT. It yields the protein CASSPPGAGSNEKLFF.

This clonotype was counted a few times. This sequence joins TRBV7-9 and TRBJ2-3; the D call may be TRBD1 or TRBD2 (6 bases each). This CDR3 is 15 amino acids long. V lost 4 bases and J 0 bases, leaving 11 bases between the germline ends. The germline gives CDR1 SEHNR, CDR2 FQNEAQ (reference sequence). The CDR3: CASSSTGRSTDTQYF. CDR3 nucleotides: TGTGCCAGCAGCTCCACAGGGAGGAGCACAGATACGCAGTATTTT. Variable domain in full (rest from reference TRBV7-9 and TRBJ2-3): DTGVSQNPRHKITKRGQNVTFRCDPISEHNRLYWYRQTLGQGPEFLTYFQNEAQLEKSRLLSDRFSAERPKGSFSTLEIQRTEQGDSAMYLCASSSTGRSTDTQYFGPGTRLTVL.

This clonotype was picked up a small number of times. The chain combines TRBV24-1 with TRBJ2-2; 7 bases fit TRBD1. There are 16 residues in the CDR3. Trimming cost V 3 bases and J 6 bases; bases outside gene matches: 9. Germline lookup yields CDR1 KGHDR and CDR2 SFDVKD. The CDR3 region has the DNA TGTGCCACCAGTGATGCAGGGGGAGTCCCCGCCGGGGAGCTGTTTTTT. The encoded protein is CATSDAGGVPAGELFF.

The V gene is TRBV7-6, the J gene TRBJ2-1, with 14 positions matching TRBD2. The CDR3 is made up of 16 amino acids. V was clipped by 2 bases and J by 7 bases; unmatched bases: 4. The germline V gene encodes CDR1 SGHVS and CDR2 FNYEAQ. The CDR3: CASSLTTSGGANEQFF. CDR3 in DNA: TGTGCCAGCAGCTTAACGACTAGCGGGGGGGCTAATGAGCAGTTCTTC.

The chain employs TRBV7-2 and TRBJ1-4, with D tentatively TRBD1 (6 bases). This CDR3 contains 15 residues. V was clipped by 3 bases and J by 8 bases, with 16 bases between them. Germline CDR1 is SGHTA and CDR2 is FQGNSA. This CDR3 reads CASSLLRDQGEKLFF. The CDR3, as DNA: TGTGCCAGCAGCTTGCTCCGGGACCAGGGGGAAAAACTGTTTTTT.

In DNA, the CDR3 is TGTGCCAGCAGCTTAATGGCAGCCTCCTACGAGCAGTACTTC. Its translation: CASSLMAASYEQYF. This rearrangement joins TRBV7-8 to TRBJ2-7; unclear D gene. The CDR3 is 14 amino acids. Per germline, CDR1 SGHVS and CDR2 FQNEAQ. Trimming left V 2 bases short and J 0 bases short, with 8 bases between.

This clonotype has more than one count but fewer than ten. The V call is TRBV12-3 or TRBV12-4, the J call TRBJ2-5, with D unclear. The CDR3 is 12 amino acids. The ends were cut back, 5 bases at V and 5 bases at J, with 9 bases in the middle. CDR3 loop: CASSSPGETQYF. The CDR3 DNA is TGTGCCAGCAGTAGCCCCGGGGAGACCCAGTACTTC.

The chain combines TRBV5-1 with TRBJ2-1; tentatively, D is TRBD1 (5 bases). The CDR3 is 16 residues long. From germline, CDR1 is SGHRS and CDR2 YFSETQ. V shed 2 bases and J shed 0 bases, with 12 bases lying between them. In nucleotides, the CDR3 is TGCGCCAGCAGCTTTAGGGGAATGGACTCCTACAATGAGCAGTTCTTC. Amino acid sequence: CASSFRGMDSYNEQFF.

This clonotype was observed at least ten times. The chain is built from TRBV7-2 and TRBJ2-7, with 13 positions matching TRBD2. Germline CDR1 SGHTA, CDR2 FQGNSA. V lost 4 bases and J lost 6; bases outside the gene matches: 3. CDR3 length: 14 residues. The CDR3 region is CASSSTSGGFEQYF. The CDR3 DNA sequence: TGTGCCAGCAGCTCGACTAGCGGGGGGTTCGAGCAGTACTTC.

This clonotype occurred a few times. The rearrangement links TRBV10-3 to TRBJ2-7, with D unresolved. Germline V gene data show CDR1 as ENHRY and CDR2 as SYGVKD. Trimming left V 3 bases short and J 7 bases short, with 7 bases between. CDR3 length equals 11 residues. The CDR3: CAISDGYEQYF. For the CDR3, the DNA is TGTGCCATCAGTGACGGGTATGAGCAGTACTTC.

This chain uses TRBV6-5 with TRBJ1-2; a weak D match, TRBD1 (5 bases). This CDR3 has 19 amino acids. Germline-derived CDR1 and CDR2 are MNHEY and SVGAGI. V gave up 2 bases and J gave up 4 bases, with 26 bases separating them. CDR3 amino acids: CASSYNSNGGRTYGYGYTF. CDR3 sequence (DNA): TGTGCCAGCAGTTACAATTCGAACGGGGGTAGGACGTATGGCTATGGCTACACCTTC.

The sample holds many counts of this clonotype. This sequence joins TRBV5-1 and TRBJ2-2, with a weak D call TRBD2 (5 bases). Germline V gene lookup returns CDR1 SGHRS and CDR2 YFSETQ. CDR3 length: 14 amino acids. Trimming pared 0 bases from V and 4 bases from J, leaving 7 bases between. The CDR3 loop reads CASSLDLATGELFF. CDR3 nucleotides: TGCGCCAGCAGCTTGGATCTAGCCACCGGGGAGCTGTTTTTT.

This clonotype was counted once. The junction differs from germline at one of its ends, possibly a read error. The chain employs TRBV4-2 and TRBJ2-7; 7 positions match TRBD1. CDR3 size: 15 residues. Germline CDR1 and CDR2: LGHNA and YNFKEQ. CDR3 protein: CPSSQDPGGYYEQYF. CDR3 nucleotides: TGTCCCAGCAGCCAAGATCCAGGGGGTTACTACGAGCAGTACTTC.

The chain carries TRBV20-1 and TRBJ2-7; unclear D gene. V dropped 7 bases and J dropped 5 bases, with 15 bases sitting between them. Germline V gene sequence: CDR1 DFQATT, CDR2 SNEGSKA (reference sequence). There are 12 residues in the CDR3. Here the CDR3 DNA reads TGCAGTGGCCTCAGGCTAAGGGACGAGCAGTACTTC. Amino acids: CSGLRLRDEQYF.

This clonotype was counted a few times. This chain links TRBV20-1 with TRBJ1-6, with 10 bases aligning to TRBD1. From germline, CDR1 is DFQATT and CDR2 SNEGSKA (reference sequence). After removal of 0 bases from V and 7 bases from J, the junction contained 3 bases not matched to a gene. The length of the CDR3 is 15 residues. In nucleotides, the CDR3 is TGCAGTGCTAGAGAGGGGGGACAGGGGAATTCACCCCTCCACTTT. Protein product: CSAREGGQGNSPLHF.

V and J are TRBV11-2 and TRBJ2-7, with D possibly being TRBD2 (6 bases). The germline V and J ends were trimmed by 4 bases and 5 bases, with 12 bases remaining between them. Germline V gene data show CDR1 as SGHAT and CDR2 as FQNNGV. The CDR3 covers 13 residues. CDR3 region: CASSWGLQDEQYF. The CDR3 coding sequence is TGTGCCAGCAGCTGGGGACTTCAGGACGAGCAGTACTTC.

This clonotype was recorded many times. The V gene is TRBV18, the J gene TRBJ2-7; TRBD1 is a possible D gene (5 bases). The V end lost 3 bases, the J end lost 2 bases, and 11 bases lay between the germline ends. CDR1 and CDR2 (germline): KGHSH, LQKENI. The CDR3 has 14 residues. CDR3 nucleotides: TGTGCCAGCTCACCCAGAGACAGTCCCTACGAGCAGTACTTC. It encodes CASSPRDSPYEQYF.

J is TRBJ2-1 and V is TRBV5-1, with 11 bases that match TRBD2. The CDR3 runs to 15 residues. Germline V gives CDR1 SGHRS, CDR2 YFSETQ. With 4 bases clipped from V and 5 bases from J, the junction kept 5 bases outside the gene matches. CDR3 DNA: TGCGCCAGCAGCCACCGACTAGCGGGGAACAATGAGCAGTTCTTC. Protein: CASSHRLAGNNEQFF.

This sequence joins TRBV28 and TRBJ2-1; 8 bases match TRBD2. Germline V gene sequence: CDR1 MDHEN, CDR2 SYDVKM. J gave up 4 bases and V 4 bases, and 12 bases lay outside the gene matches. This CDR3 region has 17 residues. For the CDR3, the DNA is TGTGCCAGCAGTTCAAGGCTGCTAGCGGGCGTTTACAATGAGCAGTTCTTC. Translated: CASSSRLLAGVYNEQFF.

At least ten counts were recorded for this clonotype. The chain uses TRBV5-1 and TRBJ2-7; 8 positions match TRBD2. In germline, CDR1 is SGHRS, CDR2 YFSETQ. V lost 3 bases, J lost 6 bases, and 5 bases stayed unmatched. The CDR3 runs to 13 residues. The CDR3 coding sequence is TGCGCCAGCAGCTCAGCGGGAGCCGGCGAGCAGTACTTC. Amino acids: CASSSAGAGEQYF.

This clonotype showed up just a few times. The chain carries TRBV4-3 and TRBJ1-5; the D gene is possibly TRBD1 (6 bases). CDR1 LGHNA and CDR2 YSLEER come from the germline V gene. The CDR3 contains 15 residues. V gave up 0 bases and J gave up 5 bases, with 11 bases separating them. The chain's CDR3 is CASSQDLQGDQPQHF. The CDR3 DNA is TGCGCCAGCAGCCAAGATTTACAGGGCGATCAGCCCCAGCATTTT.

This clonotype has just a few counts. The rearrangement uses TRBV15 and TRBJ2-3, with D unresolved. The CDR3 spans 16 residues. Trimming took 5 bases from V and 0 from J, leaving 15 bases between them. Germline-derived CDR1 and CDR2 are LNHNV and YYDKDF (reference sequence). CDR3 sequence: CATSRGVGKSTDTQYF. The CDR3 nucleotides are TGTGCCACCAGCCGTGGAGTAGGCAAAAGCACAGATACGCAGTATTTT. The entire variable domain, with the rest obtained from reference TRBV15 and TRBJ2-3, is as follows: DAMVIQNPRYQVTQFGKPVTLSCSQTLNHNVMYWYQQKSSQAPKLLFHYYDKDFNNEADTPDNFQSRRPNTSFCFLDIRSPGLGDTAMYLCATSRGVGKSTDTQYFGPGTRLTVL.

The chain is built from TRBV10-3 and TRBJ2-5; 8 bases map to TRBD1. Germline CDR1 and CDR2: ENHRY and SYGVKD. The CDR3 extends over 13 amino acids. The V gene end was trimmed by 7 bases and the J gene end by 5 bases; junction bases not matched to a gene: 6. The CDR3 DNA is TGTGCCATCAACCCGACAGGGGTGGAGACCCAGTACTTC. It specifies CAINPTGVETQYF.

This sequence joins TRBV27 and TRBJ2-2; perhaps TRBD1 as D (6 bases). Germline V CDR1 and CDR2: MNHEY, SMNVEV (reference sequence). The CDR3 loop spans 14 amino acids. V was cut by 5 bases and J by 6 bases, with 13 bases left in between. The CDR3 protein is CASSVGTNPGELFF. As DNA, the CDR3 is TGTGCCAGCAGTGTCGGGACAAACCCCGGGGAGCTGTTTTTT.

The gene calls are TRBV7-2 and TRBJ2-7; TRBD1 matches at 10 bases. V lost 1 base to trimming and J lost 2 bases; unmatched junction nucleotides: 5. Germline values: CDR1 SGHTA, CDR2 FQGNSA. The CDR3 contains 16 residues. The CDR3, as DNA: TGTGCCAGCAGCTTAGTCGGGACAGGGGACCCCTACGAGCAGTACTTC. It is translated as CASSLVGTGDPYEQYF.

There are a few counts of this clonotype. The V gene is TRBV20-1, the J gene TRBJ1-6; 9 nucleotides agree with TRBD1. Germline CDR1 DFQATT, CDR2 SNEGSKA (reference sequence). V dropped 4 bases and J dropped 10; count of bases not matched to a gene: 11. The CDR3 has 15 residues. As DNA, the CDR3 is TGCAGTGCTAAGGAACCCGGGACAGGGTTCTCACCCCTCCACTTT. Protein sequence: CSAKEPGTGFSPLHF.

This sequence joins TRBV20-1 and TRBJ2-6, with TRBD1 matching 7 bases. The CDR3 is made up of 17 amino acids. The V gene's germline CDR1 is DFQATT and CDR2 SNEGSKA (reference sequence). The J segment lost 2 bases and the V segment lost 1 base, leaving 8 bases of the junction unmatched. CDR3: CSARVRQGPTGANVLTF. The DNA for the CDR3 is TGCAGTGCTAGAGTACGACAGGGCCCGACTGGGGCCAACGTCCTGACTTTC.

The gene calls are TRBV27 and TRBJ2-7; D unresolved. This CDR3 is 15 amino acids long. The germline V gene has CDR1 MNHEY and CDR2 SMNVEV (reference sequence). The V gene lost 5 bases and the J gene lost 6 bases, with 20 bases spanning the gap. In DNA form, the CDR3 reads TGTGCCAGCAGTCCAACCCTTGGGAACTACTTCGAGCAGTACTTC. This translates into CASSPTLGNYFEQYF.

This clonotype was counted between two and nine times. The chain is built from TRBV7-9 and TRBJ2-3, with D possibly TRBD1 on 6 matching bases. With 8 bases removed from V and 1 base from J, the gap between germline ends came to 13 bases. The CDR3 totals 14 residues. CDR1 and CDR2 from the germline V gene are SEHNR and FQNEAQ (reference sequence). CDR3 in DNA: TGTGCCAGCCCGCCAGGGGTGGGCACAGATACGCAGTATTTT. It codes for CASPPGVGTDTQYF.